This is a list of T cell receptor beta chains from one sample in a study of low-dose radiotherapy and immunotherapy resistance in tumors. TCRdb re-analysed the reads in MiXCR, keeping a single row per CDR3 protein. The sample consists of about 50,000 distinct CDR3 sequences, approximately 12% of them appearing once. The sequences come from PBMCs, collected before treatment. These receptors all stem from a female donor with ovarian cancer. Each CDR3 is given with its conserved first and last residue. The order of the fields is CDR3 protein, CDR3 DNA, J gene, clone size, V gene, D gene. D genes are given only for firm matches. A clone size is listed for some rows: how often the clone was seen (once, few, many), or a class if it is expanded.

CASTVGSFSYNEQFF TGTGCCAGCACCGTAGGATCCTTCTCCTACAATGAGCAGTTCTTC TRBJ2-1 NA TRBV28 NA
CASSQVAASGAQYF TGTGCCAGCAGCCAAGTGGCAGCGTCCGGGGCCCAGTACTTC TRBJ2-5 many TRBV3-1 NA
CSAPYQGGVNKNIQYF TGCAGTGCTCCCTACCAGGGAGGGGTGAACAAAAACATTCAGTACTTC TRBJ2-4 many TRBV20-1 TRBD2
CASSPHGGAWNSEQFF TGTGCCAGTAGCCCCCACGGGGGGGCCTGGAACAGTGAGCAGTTCTTC TRBJ2-1 many TRBV19 TRBD2
CASCRGGTNTEAFF TGCGCCAGCTGCCGGGGCGGTACGAACACTGAAGCTTTCTTT TRBJ1-1 many TRBV5-1 NA
CASQDRTSTDTQYF TGTGCCAGCCAGGACAGGACAAGCACAGATACGCAGTATTTT TRBJ2-3 many TRBV2 TRBD1
CASSPTTRTSDTQYF TGTGCCAGCTCACCGACGACCCGGACGTCAGATACGCAGTATTTT TRBJ2-3 many TRBV18 NA
CSAIPIQGAWDNEQFF TGCAGTGCCATCCCAATACAGGGGGCGTGGGACAATGAGCAGTTCTTC TRBJ2-1 many TRBV20-1 TRBD1
CASSSLLRGNNSPLHF TGTGCCAGCAGCTCCCTACTCAGGGGCAACAATTCACCCCTCCACTTT TRBJ1-6 many TRBV11-2 NA
CASRSMGEQYF TGTGCCAGCCGTTCAATGGGCGAGCAGTACTTC TRBJ2-7 many TRBV28 NA
CASSKLAGVSYNEQFF TGTGCCAGTAGTAAACTAGCGGGAGTCTCCTACAATGAGCAGTTCTTC TRBJ2-1 many TRBV19 TRBD2
CASSPEGQNTEAFF TGTGCCAGCTCACCGGAGGGGCAGAACACTGAAGCTTTCTTT TRBJ1-1 many TRBV18 NA
CASRAAGVAGNEQFF TGCGCCAGCAGAGCCGCAGGGGTCGCCGGAAATGAGCAGTTCTTC TRBJ2-1 NA TRBV5-1 NA
CSVAGFQDSNQPQHF TGCAGCGTTGCCGGGTTTCAGGATAGCAATCAGCCCCAGCATTTT TRBJ1-5 many TRBV29-1 NA
CASSTQIGEQFF TGTGCCAGCAGTACCCAAATCGGTGAGCAGTTCTTC TRBJ2-1 many TRBV6-5 NA
CASSLTGTAQETQYF TGCGCCAGCAGCCTGACCGGGACAGCCCAAGAGACCCAGTACTTC TRBJ2-5 NA TRBV4-3 TRBD1
CSADRGYLAKNIQYF TGCAGTGCTGACAGGGGTTACCTAGCCAAAAACATTCAGTACTTC TRBJ2-4 many TRBV20-1 TRBD1
CASSFGGASTGELFF TGTGCCAGCAGCTTCGGGGGGGCTAGCACCGGGGAGCTGTTTTTT TRBJ2-2 many TRBV9 TRBD2
CSARDHANHQYF TGCAGTGCTAGAGATCATGCCAACCATCAGTACTTC TRBJ2-4 many TRBV20-1 NA
CASSWAGRDTGELFF TGCGCCAGCAGCTGGGCGGGCAGGGACACCGGGGAGCTGTTTTTT TRBJ2-2 many TRBV5-1 NA
CASSYSGPIAGELFF TGTGCCAGCAGTTACTCGGGCCCCATCGCCGGGGAGCTGTTTTTT TRBJ2-2 many TRBV12-3/TRBV12-4 NA
CSARTSGANVLTF TGCAGTGCTAGAACATCTGGGGCCAACGTCCTGACTTTC TRBJ2-6 many TRBV20-1 NA
CASSLGADYGYTF TGTGCCAGCAGTTTAGGGGCGGACTATGGCTACACCTTC TRBJ1-2 NA TRBV28 NA
CASSGNGVRQYF TGTGCCAGCAGTGGAAATGGGGTAAGGCAGTACTTC TRBJ2-7 many TRBV2 NA
CAWSVHGGGQPQHF TGTGCCTGGAGTGTACACGGGGGGGGTCAGCCCCAGCATTTT TRBJ1-5 many TRBV30 NA
CASSQVSAGTEAFF TGCGCCAGCAGCCAAGTCTCGGCGGGCACTGAAGCTTTCTTT TRBJ1-1 many TRBV4-1 NA
CSARPVGWNSPLHF TGCAGTGCTAGGCCGGTCGGATGGAATTCACCCCTCCACTTT TRBJ1-6 many TRBV20-1 NA
CSARPPGQGRYEQYF TGCAGTGCTCGACCGCCGGGACAGGGAAGGTACGAGCAGTACTTC TRBJ2-7 NA TRBV20-1 TRBD1
CASSVQVEGEKLFF TGTGCCAGCAGTGTACAGGTCGAGGGGGAAAAACTGTTTTTT TRBJ1-4 many TRBV25-1 NA
CASSLAIAGASFPHEQFF TGTGCCAGCAGCTTAGCGATAGCGGGGGCGTCCTTCCCCCATGAGCAGTTCTTC TRBJ2-1 many TRBV11-2 TRBD2
CAISESVGTVSAKNIQYF TGTGCCATCAGTGAGTCGGTTGGAACAGTTAGTGCCAAAAACATTCAGTACTTC TRBJ2-4 many TRBV10-3 NA
CASSVDLAGVGIADTQYF TGTGCCAGCAGCGTAGACCTAGCGGGAGTGGGTATTGCAGATACGCAGTATTTT TRBJ2-3 NA TRBV9 TRBD2
CASGQGYGYTF TGTGCCAGCGGACAGGGGTATGGCTACACCTTC TRBJ1-2 NA TRBV25-1 TRBD1
CASSRPPIYNEQFF TGTGCCAGCAGCAGGCCGCCGATCTACAATGAGCAGTTCTTC TRBJ2-1 medium-sized TRBV5-5 NA
CASSYRSLQNEQFF TGCGCCAGCAGCTACAGGTCCTTACAGAATGAGCAGTTCTTC TRBJ2-1 many TRBV5-1 NA
CAWGGYEQYF TGTGCCTGGGGGGGTTACGAGCAGTACTTC TRBJ2-7 many TRBV30 NA
CASSEGGEGSYEQYF TGCGCCAGCAGCGAGGGCGGGGAAGGGTCCTACGAGCAGTACTTC TRBJ2-7 NA TRBV5-1 NA
CASSPDRGYEQYF TGTGCCAGCAGCCCAGACAGGGGCTACGAGCAGTACTTC TRBJ2-7 many TRBV14 TRBD1
CASSLAGTERSPLHF TGCGCCAGCAGCTTGGCCGGAACAGAACGTTCACCCCTCCACTTT TRBJ1-6 many TRBV5-1 NA
CASSQDPGNSYNEQFF TGCGCCAGCAGCCAAGACCCCGGGAACTCCTACAATGAGCAGTTCTTC TRBJ2-1 many TRBV4-1 NA